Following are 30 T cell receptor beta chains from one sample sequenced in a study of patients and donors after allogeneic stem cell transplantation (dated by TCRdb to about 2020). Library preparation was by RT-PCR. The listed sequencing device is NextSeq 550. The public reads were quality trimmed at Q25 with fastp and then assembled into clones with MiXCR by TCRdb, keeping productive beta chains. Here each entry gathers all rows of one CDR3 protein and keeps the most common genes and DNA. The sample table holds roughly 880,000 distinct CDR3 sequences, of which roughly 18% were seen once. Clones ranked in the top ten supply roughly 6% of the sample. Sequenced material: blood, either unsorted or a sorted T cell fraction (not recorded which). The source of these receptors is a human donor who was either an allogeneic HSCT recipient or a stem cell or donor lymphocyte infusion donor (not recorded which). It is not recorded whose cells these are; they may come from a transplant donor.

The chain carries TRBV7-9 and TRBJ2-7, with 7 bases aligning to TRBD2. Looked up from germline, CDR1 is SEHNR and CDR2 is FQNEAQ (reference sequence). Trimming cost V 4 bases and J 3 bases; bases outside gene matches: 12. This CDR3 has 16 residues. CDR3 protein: CASSSGVRRGSYEQYF. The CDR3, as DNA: TGTGCCAGCAGCTCCGGGGTTAGGCGGGGGAGCTACGAGCAGTACTTC.

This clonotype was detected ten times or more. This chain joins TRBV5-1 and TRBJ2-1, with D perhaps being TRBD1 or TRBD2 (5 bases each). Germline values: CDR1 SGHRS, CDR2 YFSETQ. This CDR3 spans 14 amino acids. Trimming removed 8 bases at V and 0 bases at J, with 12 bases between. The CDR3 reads CASRGESSYNEQFF. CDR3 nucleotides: TGCGCCAGTAGAGGGGAAAGCTCCTACAATGAGCAGTTCTTC.

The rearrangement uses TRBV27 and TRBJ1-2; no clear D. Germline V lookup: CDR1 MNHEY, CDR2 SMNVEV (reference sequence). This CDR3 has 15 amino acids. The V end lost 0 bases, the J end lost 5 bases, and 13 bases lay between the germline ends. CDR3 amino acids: CASSLSGVPFYGYTF. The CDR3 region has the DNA TGTGCCAGCAGTTTATCAGGAGTCCCCTTTTATGGCTACACCTTC.

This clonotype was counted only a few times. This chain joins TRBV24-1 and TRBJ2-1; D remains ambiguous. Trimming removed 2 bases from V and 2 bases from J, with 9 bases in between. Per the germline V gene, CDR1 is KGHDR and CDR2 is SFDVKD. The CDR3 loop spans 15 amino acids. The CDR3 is CATSDYPAPYNEQFF. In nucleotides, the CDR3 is TGTGCCACCAGTGATTATCCAGCGCCCTACAATGAGCAGTTCTTC.

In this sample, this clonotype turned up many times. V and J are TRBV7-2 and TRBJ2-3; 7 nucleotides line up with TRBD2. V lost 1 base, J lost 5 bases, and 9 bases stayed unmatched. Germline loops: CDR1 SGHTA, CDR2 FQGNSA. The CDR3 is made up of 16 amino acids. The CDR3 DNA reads TGTGCCAGCAGCTTAGGAGGCGGAGCGGGAAGAGATACGCAGTATTTT. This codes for CASSLGGGAGRDTQYF.

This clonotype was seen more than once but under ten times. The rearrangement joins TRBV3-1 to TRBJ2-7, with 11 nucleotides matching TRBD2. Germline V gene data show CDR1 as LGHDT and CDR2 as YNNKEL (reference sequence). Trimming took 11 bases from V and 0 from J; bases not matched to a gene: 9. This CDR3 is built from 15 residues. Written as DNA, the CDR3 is TGTGCCGTCCTAGCGGGGGGAACAAGCTCCTACGAGCAGTACTTC. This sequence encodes CAVLAGGTSSYEQYF.

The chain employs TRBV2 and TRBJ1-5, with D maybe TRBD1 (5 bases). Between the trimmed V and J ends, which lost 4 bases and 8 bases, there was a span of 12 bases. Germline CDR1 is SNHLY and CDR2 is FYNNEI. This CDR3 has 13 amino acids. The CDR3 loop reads CASSVWEGKPQHF. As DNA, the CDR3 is TGTGCCAGCAGTGTATGGGAGGGGAAGCCCCAGCATTTT.

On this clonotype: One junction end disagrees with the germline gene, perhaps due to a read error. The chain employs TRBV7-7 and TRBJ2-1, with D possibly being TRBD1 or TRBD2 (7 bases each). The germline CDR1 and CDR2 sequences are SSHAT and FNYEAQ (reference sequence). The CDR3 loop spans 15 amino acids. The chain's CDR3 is CASSPGQGGNNEQFF. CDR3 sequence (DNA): TGTGCTAGCAGCCCCGGGCAGGGGGGGAACAATGAGCAGTTCTTC.

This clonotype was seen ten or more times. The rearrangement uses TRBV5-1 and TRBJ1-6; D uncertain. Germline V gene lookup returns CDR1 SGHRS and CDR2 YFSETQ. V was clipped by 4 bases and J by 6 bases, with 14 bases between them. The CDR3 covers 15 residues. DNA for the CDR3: TGCGCCAGCAGCACCCGACCGGGTGGTAATTCACCCCTCCACTTT. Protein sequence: CASSTRPGGNSPLHF.

The CDR3 DNA reads as TGCGCCAGCAGCCAAGATGACGACAGCTCAAATCTCTATGGCTACACCTTC. Protein sequence: CASSQDDDSSNLYGYTF. The chain couples TRBV4-3 to TRBJ1-2; D perhaps matches TRBD1 (5 bases). Trimming removed 0 bases at V and 4 bases at J, with 18 bases between. The CDR3 spans 17 residues. Germline CDR1 and CDR2: LGHNA and YSLEER.

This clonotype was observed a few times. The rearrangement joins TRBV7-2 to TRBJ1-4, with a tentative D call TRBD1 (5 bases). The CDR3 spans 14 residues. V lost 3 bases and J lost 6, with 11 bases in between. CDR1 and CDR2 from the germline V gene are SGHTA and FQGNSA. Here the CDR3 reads CASSFGTRDEKLFF. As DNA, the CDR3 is TGTGCCAGCAGCTTCGGGACGCGGGATGAAAAACTGTTTTTT.

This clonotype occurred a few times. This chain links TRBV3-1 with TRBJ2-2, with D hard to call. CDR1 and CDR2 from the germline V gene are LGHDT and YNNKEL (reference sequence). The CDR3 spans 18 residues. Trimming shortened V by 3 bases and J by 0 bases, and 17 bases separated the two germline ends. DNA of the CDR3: TGTGCCAGCAGCCACGCCGTCCGTGCTCCCGCGAACACCGGGGAGCTGTTTTTT. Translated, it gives CASSHAVRAPANTGELFF.

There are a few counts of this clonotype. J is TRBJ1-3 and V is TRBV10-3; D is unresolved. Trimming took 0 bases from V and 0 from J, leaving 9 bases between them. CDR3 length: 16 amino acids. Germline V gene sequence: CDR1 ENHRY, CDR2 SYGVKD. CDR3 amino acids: CAISESGGFSGNTIYF. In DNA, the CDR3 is TGTGCCATCAGTGAGTCAGGCGGGTTCTCTGGAAACACCATATATTTT.

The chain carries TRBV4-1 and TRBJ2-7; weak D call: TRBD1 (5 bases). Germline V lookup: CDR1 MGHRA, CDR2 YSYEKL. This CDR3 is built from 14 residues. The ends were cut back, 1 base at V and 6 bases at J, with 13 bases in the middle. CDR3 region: CASSQVGPGGEQYF. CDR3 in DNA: TGCGCCAGCAGCCAAGTGGGGCCGGGTGGCGAGCAGTACTTC.

CDR3 residues: CASSLEGQLYGYTF. The CDR3 DNA sequence: TGTGCCAGCAGTTTGGAGGGGCAGCTCTATGGCTACACCTTC. This chain connects TRBV12-3 or TRBV12-4 to TRBJ1-2; perhaps TRBD1 as D (5 bases). This CDR3 is built from 14 residues. Trimming stripped 3 bases from V and 4 bases from J, with 12 bases between.

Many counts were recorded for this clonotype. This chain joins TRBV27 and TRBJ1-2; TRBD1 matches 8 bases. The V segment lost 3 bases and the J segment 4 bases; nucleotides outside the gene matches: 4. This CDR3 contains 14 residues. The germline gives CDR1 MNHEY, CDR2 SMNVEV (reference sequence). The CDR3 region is CASSLDRVGYGYTF. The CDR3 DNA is TGTGCCAGCAGTTTGGACAGGGTCGGCTATGGCTACACCTTC.

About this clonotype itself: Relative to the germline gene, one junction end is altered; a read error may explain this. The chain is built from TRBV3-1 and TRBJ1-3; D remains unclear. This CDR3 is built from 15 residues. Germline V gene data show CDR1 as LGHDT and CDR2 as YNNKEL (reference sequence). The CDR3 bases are TGTGCCAGCAGCGAAGAGTTAGGAGAGGGAAACACCATATATTTT. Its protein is CASSEELGEGNTIYF.

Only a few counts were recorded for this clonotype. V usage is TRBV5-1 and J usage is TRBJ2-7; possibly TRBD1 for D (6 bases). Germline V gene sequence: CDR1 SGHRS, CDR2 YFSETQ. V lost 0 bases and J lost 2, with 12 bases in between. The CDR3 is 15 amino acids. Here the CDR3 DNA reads TGCGCCAGCAGCTTGGATATTGGGGGCACCTACGAGCAGTACTTC. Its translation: CASSLDIGGTYEQYF.

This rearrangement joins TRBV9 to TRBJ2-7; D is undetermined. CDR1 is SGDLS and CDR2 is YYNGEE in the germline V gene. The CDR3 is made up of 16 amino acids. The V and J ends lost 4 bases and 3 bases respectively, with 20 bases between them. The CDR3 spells CASSPRPDGFNYEQYF. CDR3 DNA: TGTGCCAGCAGCCCAAGACCCGACGGGTTTAACTACGAGCAGTACTTC.

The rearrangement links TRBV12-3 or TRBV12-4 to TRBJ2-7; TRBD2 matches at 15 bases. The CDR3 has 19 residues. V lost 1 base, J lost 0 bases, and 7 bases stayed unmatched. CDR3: CASSLVGLAGGPLSYEQYF. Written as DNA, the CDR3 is TGTGCCAGCAGTTTAGTTGGACTAGCGGGAGGGCCGCTCTCCTACGAGCAGTACTTC.

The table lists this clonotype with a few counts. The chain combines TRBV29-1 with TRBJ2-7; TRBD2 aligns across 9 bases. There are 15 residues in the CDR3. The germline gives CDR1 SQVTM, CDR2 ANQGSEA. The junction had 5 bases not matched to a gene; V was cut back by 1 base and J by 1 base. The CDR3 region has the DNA TGCAGCGTTGAAGTCGTCCTAGCGGGATCCTACGAGCAGTACTTC. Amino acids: CSVEVVLAGSYEQYF.

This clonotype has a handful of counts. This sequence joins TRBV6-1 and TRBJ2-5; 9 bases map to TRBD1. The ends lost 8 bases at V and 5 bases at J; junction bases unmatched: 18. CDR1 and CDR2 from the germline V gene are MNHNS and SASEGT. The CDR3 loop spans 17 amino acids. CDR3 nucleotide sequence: TGTGCCAGCCGCCCGGGACCACCGGGACAGGGATGGGAGACCCAGTACTTC. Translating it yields CASRPGPPGQGWETQYF.

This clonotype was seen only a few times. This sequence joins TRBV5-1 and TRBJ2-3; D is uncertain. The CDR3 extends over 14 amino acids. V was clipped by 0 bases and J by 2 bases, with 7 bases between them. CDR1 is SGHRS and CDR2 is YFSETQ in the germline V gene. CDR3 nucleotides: TGCGCCAGCAGCTTGGCCGACCTCACAGATACGCAGTATTTT. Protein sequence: CASSLADLTDTQYF.

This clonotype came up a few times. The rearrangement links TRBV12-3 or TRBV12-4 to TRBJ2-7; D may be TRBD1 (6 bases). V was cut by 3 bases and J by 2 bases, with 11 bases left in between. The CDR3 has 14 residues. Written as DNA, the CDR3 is TGTGCCAGCAGTTTTGGGCCAGGGGCCTACGAGCAGTACTTC. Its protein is CASSFGPGAYEQYF.

The CDR3 DNA is TGTGCCAGCAGCCAAGGCGTGGGACAGGGGTCAGATACGCAGTATTTT. Protein sequence: CASSQGVGQGSDTQYF. V and J are TRBV3-1 and TRBJ2-3, with 10 bases matching TRBD1. From germline, CDR1 is LGHDT and CDR2 YNNKEL (reference sequence). This CDR3 is 16 amino acids long. The ends lost 1 base at V and 4 bases at J; junction bases unmatched: 5.

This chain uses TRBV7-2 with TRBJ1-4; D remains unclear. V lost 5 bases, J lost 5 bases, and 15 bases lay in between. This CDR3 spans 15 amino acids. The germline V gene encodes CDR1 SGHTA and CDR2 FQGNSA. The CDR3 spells CASSPQMGLNEKLFF. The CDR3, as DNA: TGTGCCAGCAGCCCGCAAATGGGCCTAAATGAAAAACTGTTTTTT.

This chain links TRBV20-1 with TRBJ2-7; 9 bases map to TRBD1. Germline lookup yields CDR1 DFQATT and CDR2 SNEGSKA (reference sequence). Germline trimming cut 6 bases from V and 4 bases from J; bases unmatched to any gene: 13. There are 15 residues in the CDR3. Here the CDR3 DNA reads TGCAGTGCCCCCTTTGAGGGACAGGGCCTGTACGAGCAGTACTTC. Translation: CSAPFEGQGLYEQYF.

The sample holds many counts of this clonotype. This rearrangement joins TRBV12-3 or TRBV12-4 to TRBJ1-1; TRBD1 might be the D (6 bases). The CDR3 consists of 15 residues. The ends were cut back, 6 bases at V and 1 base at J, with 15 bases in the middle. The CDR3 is CASRQVGTPNTEAFF. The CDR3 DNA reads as TGTGCCAGCAGGCAGGTTGGGACACCGAACACTGAAGCTTTCTTT.

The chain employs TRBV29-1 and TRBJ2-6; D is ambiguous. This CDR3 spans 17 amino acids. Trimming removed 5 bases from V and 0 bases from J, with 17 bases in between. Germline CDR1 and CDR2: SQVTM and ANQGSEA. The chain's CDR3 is CSVKVRRQSSGANVLTF. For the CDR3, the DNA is TGCAGCGTTAAAGTTAGACGACAAAGCTCTGGGGCCAACGTCCTGACTTTC.

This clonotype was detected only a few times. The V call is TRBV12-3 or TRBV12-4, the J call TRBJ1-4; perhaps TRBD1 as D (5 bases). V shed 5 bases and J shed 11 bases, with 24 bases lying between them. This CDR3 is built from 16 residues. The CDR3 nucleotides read TGTGCCAGCAGTGTCGGGATGGGCTTCCGGGACGAGAAACTGTTTTTT. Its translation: CASSVGMGFRDEKLFF.